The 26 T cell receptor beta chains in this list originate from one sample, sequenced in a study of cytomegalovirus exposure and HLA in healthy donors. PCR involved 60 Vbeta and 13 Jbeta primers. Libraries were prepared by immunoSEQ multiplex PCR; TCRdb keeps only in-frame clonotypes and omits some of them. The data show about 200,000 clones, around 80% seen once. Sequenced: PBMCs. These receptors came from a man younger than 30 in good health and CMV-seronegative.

CDR3 loop: CASSPGLAPYNEQFF. Written as DNA, the CDR3 is TGTGCCAGCAGCCCAGGACTAGCGCCCTACAATGAGCAGTTCTTC. The chain recombines TRBV7-9 with TRBJ2-1; 9 nucleotides match TRBD2. With V trimmed by 5 bases and J by 2 bases, 4 bases remained unmatched. Germline V gene sequence: CDR1 SEHNR, CDR2 FQNEAQ (reference sequence). The CDR3 has 15 amino acids.

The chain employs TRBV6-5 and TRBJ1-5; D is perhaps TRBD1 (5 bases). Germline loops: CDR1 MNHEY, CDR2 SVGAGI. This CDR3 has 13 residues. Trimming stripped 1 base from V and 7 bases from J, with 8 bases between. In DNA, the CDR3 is TGTGCCAGCAGTTACTTCGGGGGGCAGCCCCAGCATTTT. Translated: CASSYFGGQPQHF.

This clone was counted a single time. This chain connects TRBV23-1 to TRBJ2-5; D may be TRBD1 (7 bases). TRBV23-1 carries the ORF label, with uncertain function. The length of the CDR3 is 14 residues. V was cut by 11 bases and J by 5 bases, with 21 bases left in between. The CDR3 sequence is CAGPTGLAGETQYF. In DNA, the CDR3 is TGCGCCGGGCCGACAGGGCTCGCGGGGGAGACCCAGTACTTC.

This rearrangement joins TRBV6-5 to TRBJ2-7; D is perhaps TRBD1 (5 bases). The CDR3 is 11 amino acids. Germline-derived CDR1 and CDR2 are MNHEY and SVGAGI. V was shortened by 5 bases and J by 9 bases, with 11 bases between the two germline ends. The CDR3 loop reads CASSAGQLQYF. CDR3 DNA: TGTGCCAGCAGTGCCGGACAATTGCAGTACTTC.

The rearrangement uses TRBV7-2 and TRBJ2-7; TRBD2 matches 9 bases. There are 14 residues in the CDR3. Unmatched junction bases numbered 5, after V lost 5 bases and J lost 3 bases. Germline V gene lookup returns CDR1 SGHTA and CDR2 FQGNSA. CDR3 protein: CASSVSGRRYEQYF. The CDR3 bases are TGTGCCAGCAGCGTCAGCGGGAGGCGCTACGAGCAGTACTTC.

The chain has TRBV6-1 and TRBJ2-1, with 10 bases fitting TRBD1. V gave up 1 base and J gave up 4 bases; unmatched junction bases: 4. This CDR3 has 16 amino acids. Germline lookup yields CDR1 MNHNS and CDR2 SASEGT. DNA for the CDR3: TGTGCCAGCAGTGAAGACCGGGACAGGGGATACAATGAGCAGTTCTTC. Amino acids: CASSEDRDRGYNEQFF.

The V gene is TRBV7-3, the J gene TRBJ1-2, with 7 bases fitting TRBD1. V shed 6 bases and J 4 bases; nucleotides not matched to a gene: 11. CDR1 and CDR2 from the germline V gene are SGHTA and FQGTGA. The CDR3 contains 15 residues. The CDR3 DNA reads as TGTGCCAGCAGTAGACAGGGTCCTTCTAGCTATGGCTACACCTTC. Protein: CASSRQGPSSYGYTF.

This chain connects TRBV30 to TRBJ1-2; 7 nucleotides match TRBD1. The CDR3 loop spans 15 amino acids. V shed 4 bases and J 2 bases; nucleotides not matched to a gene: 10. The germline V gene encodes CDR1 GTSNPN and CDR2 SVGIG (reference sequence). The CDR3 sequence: CAWIRTGGSNYGYTF. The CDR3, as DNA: TGTGCCTGGATTCGGACAGGAGGATCCAACTATGGCTACACCTTC.

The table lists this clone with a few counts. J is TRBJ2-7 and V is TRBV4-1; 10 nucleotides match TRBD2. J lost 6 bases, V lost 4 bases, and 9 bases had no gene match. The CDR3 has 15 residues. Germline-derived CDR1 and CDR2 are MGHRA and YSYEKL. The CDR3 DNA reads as TGCGCCAGCAGCCCCCGAGCGGGAGGGCCAGGCGAGCAGTACTTC. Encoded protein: CASSPRAGGPGEQYF.

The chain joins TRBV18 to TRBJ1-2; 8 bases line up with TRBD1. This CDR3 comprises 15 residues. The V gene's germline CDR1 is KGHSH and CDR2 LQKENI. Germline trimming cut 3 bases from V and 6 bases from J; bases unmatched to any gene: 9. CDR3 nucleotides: TGTGCCAGCTCACCGTCCCAACGGACAGGGAATGGCTACACCTTC. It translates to CASSPSQRTGNGYTF.

CDR3: CASSLLREGNEQFF. The CDR3 DNA follows: TGTGCCAGCAGCTTATTGCGGGAGGGCAATGAGCAGTTCTTC. This rearrangement joins TRBV11-1 to TRBJ2-1, with 9 bases matching TRBD2. The ends lost 2 bases at V and 6 bases at J; junction bases unmatched: 2. Germline V gives CDR1 SGHAT, CDR2 FQDESV (reference sequence). This CDR3 contains 14 residues.

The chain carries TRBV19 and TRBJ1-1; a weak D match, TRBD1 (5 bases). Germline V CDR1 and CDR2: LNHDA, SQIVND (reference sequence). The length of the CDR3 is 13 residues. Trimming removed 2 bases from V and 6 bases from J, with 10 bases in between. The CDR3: CASSIWGVAEAFF. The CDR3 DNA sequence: TGTGCCAGTAGTATATGGGGGGTGGCTGAAGCTTTCTTT. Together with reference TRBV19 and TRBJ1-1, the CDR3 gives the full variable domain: DGGITQSPKYLFRKEGQNVTLSCEQNLNHDAMYWYRQDPGQGLRLIYYSQIVNDFQKGDIAEGYSVSREKKESFPLTVTSAQKNPTAFYLCASSIWGVAEAFFGQGTRLTVV.

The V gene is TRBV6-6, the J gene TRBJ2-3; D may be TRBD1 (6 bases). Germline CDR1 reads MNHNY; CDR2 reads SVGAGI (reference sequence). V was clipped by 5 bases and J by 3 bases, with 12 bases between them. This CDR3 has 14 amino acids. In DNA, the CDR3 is TGTGCCAGCAGTGAGGACAGTACTACAGATACGCAGTATTTT. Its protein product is CASSEDSTTDTQYF.

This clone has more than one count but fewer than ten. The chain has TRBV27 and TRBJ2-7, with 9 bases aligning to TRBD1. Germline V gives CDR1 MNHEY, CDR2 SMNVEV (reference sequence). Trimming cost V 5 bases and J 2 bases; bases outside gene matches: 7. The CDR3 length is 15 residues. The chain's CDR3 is CASSLHRTGAYEQYF. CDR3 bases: TGTGCCAGCAGTCTTCATCGGACAGGGGCCTACGAGCAGTACTTC.

The CDR3 spells CASSLGWRSSYNEQFF. CDR3 nucleotide sequence: TGTGCCAGCAGCTTGGGGTGGAGGAGCTCCTACAATGAGCAGTTCTTC. The chain couples TRBV5-4 to TRBJ2-1, with D possibly TRBD2 on 5 matching bases. This CDR3 is built from 16 residues. Germline-derived CDR1 and CDR2 are SGHNT and YYREEE (reference sequence). V was cut by 0 bases and J by 0 bases, with 10 bases left in between.

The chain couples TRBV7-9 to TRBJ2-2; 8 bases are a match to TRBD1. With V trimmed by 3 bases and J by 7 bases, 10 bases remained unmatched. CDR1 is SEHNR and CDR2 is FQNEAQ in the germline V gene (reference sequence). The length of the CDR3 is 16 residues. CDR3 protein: CASSFGTRGRGGELFF. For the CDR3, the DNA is TGTGCCAGCAGCTTTGGTACCAGGGGGCGAGGCGGGGAGCTGTTTTTT.

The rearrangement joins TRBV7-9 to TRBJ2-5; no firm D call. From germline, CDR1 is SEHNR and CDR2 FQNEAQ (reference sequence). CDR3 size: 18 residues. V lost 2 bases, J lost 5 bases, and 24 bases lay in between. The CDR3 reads CASSLHPGLRRLGETQYF. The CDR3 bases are TGTGCCAGCAGCTTACACCCGGGTTTGAGGCGGCTCGGTGAGACCCAGTACTTC. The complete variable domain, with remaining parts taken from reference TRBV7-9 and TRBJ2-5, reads DTGVSQNPRHKITKRGQNVTFRCDPISEHNRLYWYRQTLGQGPEFLTYFQNEAQLEKSRLLSDRFSAERPKGSFSTLEIQRTEQGDSAMYLCASSLHPGLRRLGETQYFGPGTRLLVL.

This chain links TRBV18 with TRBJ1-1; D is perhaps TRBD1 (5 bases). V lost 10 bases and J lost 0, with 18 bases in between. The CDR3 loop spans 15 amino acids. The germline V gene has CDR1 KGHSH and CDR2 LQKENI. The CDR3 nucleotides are TGTGCCACCAGGGTGTGGGGTGAGATGAACACTGAAGCTTTCTTT. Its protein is CATRVWGEMNTEAFF.

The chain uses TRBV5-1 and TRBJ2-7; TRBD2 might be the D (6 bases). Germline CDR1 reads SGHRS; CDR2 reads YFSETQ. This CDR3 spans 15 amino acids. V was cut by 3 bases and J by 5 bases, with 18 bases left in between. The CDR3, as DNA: TGCGCCAGCAGCTGGGGGACTCCTAAAGGGAACGAGCAGTACTTC. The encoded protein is CASSWGTPKGNEQYF. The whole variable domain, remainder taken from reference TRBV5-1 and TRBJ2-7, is KAGVTQTPRYLIKTRGQQVTLSCSPISGHRSVSWYQQTPGQGLQFLFEYFSETQRNKGNFPGRFSGRQFSNSRSEMNVSTLELGDSALYLCASSWGTPKGNEQYFGPGTRLTVT.

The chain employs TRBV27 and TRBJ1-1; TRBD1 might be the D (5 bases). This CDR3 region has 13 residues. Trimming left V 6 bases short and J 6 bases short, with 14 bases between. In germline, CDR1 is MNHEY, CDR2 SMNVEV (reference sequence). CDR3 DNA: TGTGCCAGCAGCCAGACAGCTAAGTCTGAAGCTTTCTTT. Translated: CASSQTAKSEAFF.

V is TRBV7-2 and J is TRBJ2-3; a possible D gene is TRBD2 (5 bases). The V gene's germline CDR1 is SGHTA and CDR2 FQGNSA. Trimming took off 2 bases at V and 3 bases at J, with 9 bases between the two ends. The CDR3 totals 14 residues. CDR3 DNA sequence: TGTGCCAGCAGCTTACAGTGGAGGACAGATACGCAGTATTTT. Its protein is CASSLQWRTDTQYF.

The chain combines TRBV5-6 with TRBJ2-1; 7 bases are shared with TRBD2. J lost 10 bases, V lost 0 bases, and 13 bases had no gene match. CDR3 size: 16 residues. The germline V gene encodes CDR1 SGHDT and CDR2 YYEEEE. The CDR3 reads CASSLVVTSVLSEQFF. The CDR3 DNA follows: TGTGCCAGCAGCTTGGTAGTTACTAGCGTCCTTTCGGAGCAGTTCTTC.

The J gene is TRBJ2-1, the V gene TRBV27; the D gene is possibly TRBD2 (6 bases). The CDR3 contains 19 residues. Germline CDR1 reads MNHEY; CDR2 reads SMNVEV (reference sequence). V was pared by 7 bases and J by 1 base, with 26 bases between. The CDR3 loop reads CASTSRFPLAGLSYNEQFF. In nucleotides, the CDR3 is TGTGCCAGCACCAGCAGGTTCCCCCTGGCGGGGCTGTCCTACAATGAGCAGTTCTTC.

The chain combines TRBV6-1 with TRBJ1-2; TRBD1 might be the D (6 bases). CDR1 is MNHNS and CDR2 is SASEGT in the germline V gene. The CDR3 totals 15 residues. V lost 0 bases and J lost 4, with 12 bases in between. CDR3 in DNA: TGTGCCAGCAGTGAAGCGCTTCGGGGGGCCTATGGCTACACCTTC. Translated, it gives CASSEALRGAYGYTF.

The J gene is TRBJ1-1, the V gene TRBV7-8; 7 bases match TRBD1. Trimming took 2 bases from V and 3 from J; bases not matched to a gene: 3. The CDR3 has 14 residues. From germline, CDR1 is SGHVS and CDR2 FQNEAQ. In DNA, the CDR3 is TGTGCCAGCAGCTTAACAGGGGCTGACACTGAAGCTTTCTTT. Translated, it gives CASSLTGADTEAFF. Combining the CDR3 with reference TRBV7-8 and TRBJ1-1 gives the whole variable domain GAGVSQSPRYKVAKRGQDVALRCDPISGHVSLFWYQQALGQGPEFLTYFQNEAQLDKSGLPSDRFFAERPEGSVSTLKIQRTQQEDSAVYLCASSLTGADTEAFFGQGTRLTVV.

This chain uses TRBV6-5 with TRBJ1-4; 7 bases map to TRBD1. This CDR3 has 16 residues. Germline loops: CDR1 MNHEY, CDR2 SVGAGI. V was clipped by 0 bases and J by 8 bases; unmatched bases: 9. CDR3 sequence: CASSYSQQGPGEKLFF. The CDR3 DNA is TGTGCCAGCAGTTACTCACAACAGGGGCCTGGGGAAAAACTGTTTTTT.